These 31 T cell receptor beta chains originate from one sample sequenced in a study of T cells in Graves' hyperthyroidism and ophthalmopathy. Amplification yielded TCR beta CDR3 regions, with RNA transcripts as the source. With the HTBI primer set, the TCR CDR3 went through a first round of RT-PCR. One entry per CDR3 protein, called by TCRdb with MiXCR from the multiplex PCR reads. Here the sample spans roughly 250,000 distinct CDR3 sequences, approximately 14% being singletons. The sequenced material came from blood. The receptor set was obtained from a middle-aged woman with Graves' hyperthyroidism that later progressed to Graves' ophthalmopathy.

This clonotype has ten or more counts. The chain carries TRBV4-1 and TRBJ2-7, with D possibly matching TRBD1 (5 bases). The CDR3 covers 15 residues. Germline V lookup: CDR1 MGHRA, CDR2 YSYEKL. V was clipped by 3 bases and J by 2 bases, with 14 bases between them. The CDR3 protein is CASSQFRRTTYEQYF. For the CDR3, the DNA is TGCGCCAGCAGCCAGTTTCGACGGACAACCTACGAGCAGTACTTC.

This clonotype was detected many times. This rearrangement joins TRBV27 to TRBJ2-1, with 11 positions matching TRBD2. Trimming at V came to 8 bases and at J to 2 bases, leaving 8 bases not matched to a gene. The CDR3 consists of 16 residues. Germline V lookup: CDR1 MNHEY, CDR2 SMNVEV (reference sequence). CDR3 DNA: TGTGCCAGCGACCCCATTAGCGGGAGGGCCTACAATGAGCAGTTCTTC. Translating gives CASDPISGRAYNEQFF.

This clonotype has a count of ten or more. V usage is TRBV20-1 and J usage is TRBJ1-1, with unresolved D. Germline-derived CDR1 and CDR2 are DFQATT and SNEGSKA (reference sequence). The CDR3 is 12 residues long. V lost 0 bases, J lost 2 bases, and 4 bases lay in between. CDR3 residues: CSARDGNTEAFF. The CDR3 DNA reads TGCAGTGCTAGAGATGGAAACACTGAAGCTTTCTTT.

In its sample, this clonotype was seen many times. The J gene is TRBJ2-7, the V gene TRBV3-1; D may be TRBD1 (6 bases). Looked up from germline, CDR1 is LGHDT and CDR2 is YNNKEL (reference sequence). Deletions cut 6 bases from V and 5 bases from J, with 17 bases between. The CDR3 contains 14 residues. DNA of the CDR3: TGTGCCAGCAGTCCGGGACATCCAAGTAACGAGCAGTACTTC. It specifies CASSPGHPSNEQYF.

This clonotype has a handful of counts. The V gene is TRBV20-1, the J gene TRBJ2-5, with D unresolved. Germline CDR1 DFQATT, CDR2 SNEGSKA (reference sequence). CDR3 size: 11 residues. V dropped 4 bases and J dropped 5 bases, with 8 bases sitting between them. The DNA of the CDR3 is TGCAGTGCTAACCCCCAGGAGACCCAGTACTTC. Translated: CSANPQETQYF.

Only a few counts were recorded for this clonotype. CDR3 coding DNA: TGTGCCATCAGTCCGAATTTTCCCGGACCGGGCAATGAGCAGTTCTTC. Its translation: CAISPNFPGPGNEQFF. The chain links TRBV10-3 to TRBJ2-1; D is unclear. Germline V CDR1 and CDR2: ENHRY, SYGVKD. The CDR3 runs 16 residues. V shed 5 bases and J shed 6 bases, with 20 bases lying between them.

The table lists this clonotype with many counts. The chain combines TRBV2 with TRBJ2-7, with D hard to call. Per germline, CDR1 SNHLY and CDR2 FYNNEI. Trimming pared 2 bases from V and 5 bases from J, leaving 16 bases between. The CDR3 has 15 residues. The CDR3 DNA is TGTGCCAGCAGTGAATTGGGCCCCGAGGCAGACGAGCAGTACTTC. Residues: CASSELGPEADEQYF.

This clonotype appeared many times. The chain has TRBV30 and TRBJ1-5; maybe TRBD1 (5 bases). The CDR3 is made up of 15 amino acids. Germline loops: CDR1 GTSNPN, CDR2 SVGIG (reference sequence). The V gene lost 0 bases and the J gene lost 4 bases, with 13 bases spanning the gap. CDR3 sequence reads: CAWSVRRAFNQPQHF. The CDR3 DNA sequence: TGTGCCTGGAGTGTACGCAGGGCTTTTAATCAGCCCCAGCATTTT.

This clonotype has just a few counts. The chain couples TRBV15 to TRBJ1-5; D remains unclear. The CDR3 spans 15 residues. V shed 4 bases and J shed 2 bases, with 12 bases lying between them. Germline values: CDR1 LNHNV, CDR2 YYDKDF (reference sequence). CDR3 nucleotides: TGTGCCACCAGCACCCCGGGCGAAGGCAATCAGCCCCAGCATTTT. This gives the protein CATSTPGEGNQPQHF.

This clonotype occurred many times. The rearrangement joins TRBV9 to TRBJ2-7; the D gene is possibly TRBD2 (5 bases). The CDR3 spans 13 residues. Trimming stripped 0 bases from V and 7 bases from J, with 11 bases between. CDR1 and CDR2 (germline): SGDLS, YYNGEE. The DNA for the CDR3 is TGTGCCAGCAGCGTAGGGGGTAGCGAGGAGCAGTACTTC. This translates into CASSVGGSEEQYF.

Many counts were recorded for this clonotype. The V and J genes are TRBV27 and TRBJ2-7; D is perhaps TRBD1 (6 bases). Germline CDR1 MNHEY, CDR2 SMNVEV (reference sequence). The CDR3 runs 16 residues. Trimming removed 5 bases from V and 0 bases from J, with 17 bases in between. Written as DNA, the CDR3 is TGTGCCAGCAGTCGAACCTCGGGACATAGCTCCTACGAGCAGTACTTC. Its protein is CASSRTSGHSSYEQYF.

With regard to this clonotype: This clone may be a read error of a much larger clone one base away. V is TRBV6-2 or TRBV6-3 and J is TRBJ1-2; D is ambiguous. V was pared by 0 bases and J by 4 bases, with 9 bases between. The CDR3 consists of 14 residues. The germline V gene encodes CDR1 MNHEY and CDR2 SVGEGT. Written as DNA, the CDR3 is TGTGCCAGCAGTTACTCCGGGATTAGCTATGGCTACACCTTC. Its translation: CASSYSGISYGYTF.

This clonotype was recorded many times. The chain links TRBV27 to TRBJ1-6; D uncertain. Germline CDR1 MNHEY, CDR2 SMNVEV (reference sequence). The CDR3 length is 15 residues. V lost 8 bases, J lost 4 bases, and 15 bases lay in between. The CDR3 DNA sequence: TGTGCCAGCTGCCGGACTGAGAGTTATAATTCACCCCTCCACTTT. Its protein is CASCRTESYNSPLHF.

This clonotype showed up just a few times. This sequence joins TRBV28 and TRBJ2-4; D is perhaps TRBD2 (5 bases). This CDR3 has 15 residues. Germline lookup yields CDR1 MDHEN and CDR2 SYDVKM. V was pared by 4 bases and J by 0 bases, with 10 bases between. CDR3 bases: TGTGCCAGCAGTTGGGTCGGGATAGCCAAAAACATTCAGTACTTC. Encoded protein: CASSWVGIAKNIQYF.

This clonotype appeared many times. The genes are TRBV10-1 and TRBJ2-7, with D hard to call. Deletions cut 2 bases from V and 3 bases from J, with 5 bases between. Germline values: CDR1 WNHNN, CDR2 SYGVQD (reference sequence). The CDR3 runs to 12 residues. CDR3 nucleotide sequence: TGCGCCAGCAGTGAGAATGACTACGAGCAGTACTTC. Protein product: CASSENDYEQYF.

A remark on this clonotype: This clone may be a read error of a much larger clone one base away. The chain has TRBV28 and TRBJ1-1; TRBD1 aligns across 7 bases. The germline V gene has CDR1 MDHEN and CDR2 SYDVKM. V was clipped by 8 bases and J by 7 bases; unmatched bases: 10. The CDR3 spans 13 residues. This chain's CDR3 is CASYTRGRVEAFF. The CDR3 coding sequence is TGTGCCAGCTATACTAGGGGGCGGGTTGAAGCTTTCTTT.

At least ten counts were recorded for this clonotype. The chain couples TRBV15 to TRBJ1-6; D not resolved. V shed 9 bases and J shed 7 bases, with 16 bases lying between them. Germline CDR1 is LNHNV and CDR2 is YYDKDF (reference sequence). The CDR3 sequence is 14 residues long. Here the CDR3 DNA reads TGTGCCACTTCTGGTCCCGAATGGAATTCACCCCTCCACTTT. Its protein is CATSGPEWNSPLHF.

In its sample, this clonotype was seen once. The V call is TRBV18, the J call TRBJ1-6; possible D gene TRBD1, 5 bases. CDR3 length: 17 residues. Germline CDR1 is KGHSH and CDR2 is LQKENI. The V end lost 4 bases, the J end lost 3 bases, and 16 bases lay between the germline ends. The CDR3 region is CASSLNPTVVYNSPLHF. CDR3 in DNA: TGTGCCAGCTCACTAAACCCGACAGTTGTCTATAATTCACCCCTCCACTTT.

There are many counts of this clonotype. The chain links TRBV12-3 or TRBV12-4 to TRBJ1-4; 9 nucleotides match TRBD1. The CDR3 is 14 residues long. The J segment lost 7 bases and the V segment lost 7 bases, leaving 7 bases of the junction unmatched. The CDR3 DNA sequence: TGTGCCAGCAAGTCGGGACAGGGAACTGAAAAACTGTTTTTT. Encoded protein: CASKSGQGTEKLFF.

This clonotype was counted only a few times. The CDR3 does not end in the conserved phenylalanine or tryptophan, so this is likely a read error. V usage is TRBV28 and J usage is TRBJ2-3, with 7 bases fitting TRBD2. CDR3 size: 15 residues. Germline V lookup: CDR1 MDHEN, CDR2 SYDVKM. V was clipped by 5 bases and J by 1 base; unmatched bases: 6. CDR3 protein: CASSPRTSGTDTQYS. In DNA, the CDR3 is TGTGCCAGCAGTCCTAGGACTAGTGGCACAGATACGCAGTATTCT.

This clonotype was found many times. The genes are TRBV6-5 and TRBJ1-1; D not resolved. V was cut by 0 bases and J by 1 base, with 9 bases left in between. In germline, CDR1 is MNHEY, CDR2 SVGAGI. CDR3 length: 15 amino acids. The CDR3 sequence: CASSYSAAANTEAFF. The CDR3 nucleotides read TGTGCCAGCAGTTACTCCGCAGCAGCGAACACTGAAGCTTTCTTT.

This clonotype showed up many times. This CDR3 is CASSLERENSGELFF. CDR3 in DNA: TGCGCCAGCAGCTTGGAGCGGGAAAACTCCGGGGAGCTGTTTTTT. This chain links TRBV5-1 with TRBJ2-2; 7 bases map to TRBD2. The CDR3 spans 15 residues. V gave up 0 bases and J gave up 6 bases; unmatched junction bases: 5. Germline CDR1 SGHRS, CDR2 YFSETQ.

This clonotype has at least ten counts. The J gene is TRBJ2-7, the V gene TRBV19, with D uncertain. The CDR3 consists of 11 residues. Per germline, CDR1 LNHDA and CDR2 SQIVND (reference sequence). V gave up 4 bases and J gave up 5 bases, with 6 bases separating them. The CDR3 spells CASSTPDEQYF. The CDR3 nucleotides are TGTGCCAGTAGTACGCCGGACGAGCAGTACTTC.

The chain combines TRBV11-2 with TRBJ2-1, with D perhaps TRBD2 (6 bases). The CDR3 loop spans 15 amino acids. V was clipped by 5 bases and J by 1 base, with 12 bases between them. Looked up from germline, CDR1 is SGHAT and CDR2 is FQNNGV. CDR3 nucleotides: TGTGCCAGCAGCCCTCCGGGACTTTCCTACAATGAGCAGTTCTTC. Protein product: CASSPPGLSYNEQFF.

The CDR3 spells CSAPRTGQETQYF. DNA of the CDR3: TGCAGTGCTCCCCGGACGGGGCAAGAGACCCAGTACTTC. V and J are TRBV20-1 and TRBJ2-5; a possible D gene is TRBD2 (5 bases). The ends were cut back, 5 bases at V and 2 bases at J, with 12 bases in the middle. Germline V gene sequence: CDR1 DFQATT, CDR2 SNEGSKA (reference sequence). This CDR3 is 13 amino acids long.

This chain joins TRBV6-2 or TRBV6-3 and TRBJ2-7; D is unresolved. CDR1 MNHEY and CDR2 SVGEGT come from the germline V gene. The V end was cut by 5 bases, the J end by 3 bases, with 11 bases between. This CDR3 is built from 13 residues. The CDR3 sequence: CASSVSGYYEQYF. The CDR3 nucleotides are TGTGCCAGCAGTGTGAGTGGTTACTACGAGCAGTACTTC.

This clonotype was seen at least ten times. The gene calls are TRBV12-3 or TRBV12-4 and TRBJ2-1; TRBD2 matches 15 bases. The CDR3 is made up of 16 amino acids. With V trimmed by 5 bases and J by 8 bases, 7 bases remained unmatched. The CDR3 loop reads CASSPRTSGRADEQFF. In nucleotides, the CDR3 is TGTGCCAGCAGTCCAAGGACTAGCGGGAGGGCCGATGAGCAGTTCTTC.

In its sample, this clonotype was seen many times. CDR3 coding DNA: TGTGCCAGCAGTGCGGGACAGGGGATTTCTACCGGGGAGCTGTTTTTT. Its protein product is CASSAGQGISTGELFF. The chain has TRBV12-3 or TRBV12-4 and TRBJ2-2; 10 nucleotides match TRBD1. Trimming removed 5 bases from V and 5 bases from J; junction bases left unmatched: 8. The CDR3 runs to 16 residues.

This clonotype was seen repeatedly, ten times or more. The genes are TRBV6-1 and TRBJ1-6; a possible D gene is TRBD1 (6 bases). The V gene lost 6 bases and the J gene lost 9 bases, with 21 bases spanning the gap. There are 16 residues in the CDR3. Germline CDR1 MNHNS, CDR2 SASEGT. CDR3 residues: CASSPWPDSLISPLHF. As DNA, the CDR3 is TGTGCCAGCAGCCCGTGGCCGGACAGTCTGATTTCACCCCTCCACTTT.

This clonotype was recorded many times. This chain joins TRBV27 and TRBJ2-1; TRBD1 agrees at 11 bases. The CDR3 sequence is 15 residues long. Germline values: CDR1 MNHEY, CDR2 SMNVEV (reference sequence). J was trimmed by 2 bases and V by 4 bases; bases with no gene match: 1. The CDR3 here is CASSWTGGTYNEQFF. CDR3 nucleotide sequence: TGTGCCAGCAGTTGGACAGGGGGCACCTACAATGAGCAGTTCTTC.

The CDR3 loop reads CASSLAVWRRDNEQFF. Here the CDR3 DNA reads TGTGCCAGCAGCTTAGCTGTGTGGAGAAGAGACAATGAGCAGTTCTTC. The chain combines TRBV7-6 with TRBJ2-1; no clear D gene. The CDR3 is 16 residues long. V was cut by 0 bases and J by 5 bases, with 14 bases left in between. Germline V gene sequence: CDR1 SGHVS, CDR2 FNYEAQ.